These 13 T cell receptor beta chains originate from one sample sequenced in a study of CD8 T cells in ankylosing spondylitis. MiXCR, run by TCRdb on the 5' RACE reads, gives a single entry per CDR3 protein. The table includes roughly 68,000 distinct CDR3 sequences, 6.2% detected once. Sequencing was performed on synovial fluid, either unsorted or a sorted T cell fraction (not recorded which). These receptors all come from a male donor with ankylosing spondylitis.

The rearrangement joins TRBV2 to TRBJ2-5; TRBD1 aligns across 7 bases. V was pared by 7 bases and J by 5 bases, with 10 bases of the junction left unmatched. Germline CDR1 is SNHLY and CDR2 is FYNNEI. The CDR3 runs to 14 residues. The CDR3 nucleotides read TGTGCCAGCACCTCTACAGGGGCTGGGGAGACCCAGTACTTC. It is translated as CASTSTGAGETQYF.

This clonotype was counted a few times. The gene calls are TRBV20-1 and TRBJ1-1; D possibly corresponds to TRBD1 (5 bases). Germline V gene sequence: CDR1 DFQATT, CDR2 SNEGSKA (reference sequence). The CDR3 spans 13 residues. The ends were cut back, 2 bases at V and 1 base at J, with 8 bases in the middle. The CDR3 sequence: CSARSGANTEAFF. CDR3 bases: TGCAGTGCTAGATCCGGGGCGAACACTGAAGCTTTCTTT.

The chain has TRBV4-1 and TRBJ2-5, with D unresolved. Germline-derived CDR1 and CDR2 are MGHRA and YSYEKL. Trimming took 5 bases from V and 1 from J, leaving 11 bases between them. This CDR3 contains 14 residues. The CDR3 nucleotides read TGCGCCAGCAGCGTCGACCAGCCCCAAGAGACCCAGTACTTC. This sequence encodes CASSVDQPQETQYF.

This clonotype was observed a handful of times. The V call is TRBV19, the J call TRBJ1-6; the D is unclear. Looked up from germline, CDR1 is LNHDA and CDR2 is SQIVND (reference sequence). V was pared by 3 bases and J by 6 bases, with 12 bases between. This CDR3 region has 15 residues. CDR3 in DNA: TGTGCCAGTAGTATTGGCGGAAGGATTAATTCACCCCTCCACTTT. This codes for CASSIGGRINSPLHF. Full variable domain (outside the CDR3, taken from reference TRBV19 and TRBJ1-6): DGGITQSPKYLFRKEGQNVTLSCEQNLNHDAMYWYRQDPGQGLRLIYYSQIVNDFQKGDIAEGYSVSREKKESFPLTVTSAQKNPTAFYLCASSIGGRINSPLHFGNGTRLTVT.

This clonotype has at least ten counts. V is TRBV29-1 and J is TRBJ2-7; maybe TRBD2 (6 bases). This CDR3 contains 12 residues. With 7 bases removed from V and 2 bases from J, the gap between germline ends came to 12 bases. Germline assignment: CDR1 SQVTM and CDR2 ANQGSEA. This CDR3 reads CSGGLAPYEQYF. CDR3 nucleotides: TGCAGCGGGGGACTGGCACCCTACGAGCAGTACTTC.

The sample holds a few counts of this clonotype. The rearrangement uses TRBV7-2 and TRBJ1-5; D call uncertain. Germline values: CDR1 SGHTA, CDR2 FQGNSA. V lost 1 base, J lost 5 bases, and 6 bases lay in between. The CDR3 runs 13 residues. The CDR3 DNA reads TGTGCCAGCAGCTTAGAACGGGATCAGCCCCAGCATTTT. It yields the protein CASSLERDQPQHF.

The chain has TRBV20-1 and TRBJ2-7; TRBD2 matches at 13 bases. The V gene's germline CDR1 is DFQATT and CDR2 SNEGSKA (reference sequence). The CDR3 is made up of 14 amino acids. Trimming removed 6 bases from V and 7 bases from J; junction bases left unmatched: 9. The CDR3 region has the DNA TGCAGTGCCGCCGGACTAGCGGGAGAGTTTGAGCAGTACTTC. Amino acid sequence: CSAAGLAGEFEQYF.

In this sample, this clonotype turned up many times. The chain links TRBV7-2 to TRBJ2-1; D unclear. The germline V gene has CDR1 SGHTA and CDR2 FQGNSA. Trimming pared 5 bases from V and 4 bases from J, leaving 9 bases between. The CDR3 length is 13 residues. The CDR3 loop reads CASSPGSYNEQFF. The CDR3 region has the DNA TGTGCCAGCAGCCCTGGCAGTTACAATGAGCAGTTCTTC. The full variable domain, in which reference TRBV7-2 and TRBJ2-1 provide the parts outside the CDR3, is GAGVSQSPSNKVTEKGKDVELRCDPISGHTALYWYRQSLGQGLEFLIYFQGNSAPDKSGLPSDRFSAERTGGSVSTLTIQRTQQEDSAVYLCASSPGSYNEQFFGPGTRLTVL.

This clonotype showed up just a few times. The V call is TRBV2, the J call TRBJ2-1; the match to TRBD2 covers 11 bases. CDR1 and CDR2 (germline): SNHLY, FYNNEI. V shed 5 bases, J shed 4 bases, and the junction held 1 base outside the gene matches. The CDR3 is 14 amino acids. CDR3 in amino acids: CASSLAGGYNEQFF. The CDR3 nucleotides read TGTGCCAGCAGTCTAGCGGGAGGTTACAATGAGCAGTTCTTC.

This clonotype showed up just a few times. The J gene is TRBJ2-2, the V gene TRBV19; TRBD1 agrees at 7 bases. V gave up 5 bases and J gave up 1 base; unmatched junction bases: 4. Germline V gene lookup returns CDR1 LNHDA and CDR2 SQIVND (reference sequence). CDR3 length: 15 residues. The CDR3 region is CASSPGQVNTGELFF. Here the CDR3 DNA reads TGTGCCAGTAGTCCCGGACAGGTGAACACCGGGGAGCTGTTTTTT.

This clonotype was counted at least ten times. The genes are TRBV7-3 and TRBJ2-2, with D perhaps TRBD1 or TRBD2 (5 bases each). Germline CDR1 SGHTA, CDR2 FQGTGA. The CDR3 runs to 15 residues. V lost 5 bases, J lost 6 bases, and 16 bases lay in between. CDR3 region: CASSPGTAVSGELFF. For the CDR3, the DNA is TGTGCCAGCAGCCCCGGGACGGCAGTCTCCGGGGAGCTGTTTTTT.

This clonotype was seen ten or more times. V and J are TRBV4-2 and TRBJ2-3; a possible D gene is TRBD2 (5 bases). The CDR3 spans 15 residues. V lost 2 bases, J lost 6 bases, and 15 bases lay in between. Germline CDR1 is LGHNA and CDR2 is YNFKEQ. The CDR3 sequence: CASSQPANSGDTQYF. The CDR3 region has the DNA TGTGCCAGCAGCCAACCGGCGAATTCGGGGGATACGCAGTATTTT.

In its sample, this clonotype was seen a few times. The chain couples TRBV21-1 to TRBJ2-5; no DNA check was done on the table's D call, TRBD1. TRBV21-1 is labeled a pseudogene. There are 16 residues in the CDR3. This CDR3 is CASSERTDDHQETQYF. CDR3 sequence (DNA): TGTGCCAGCAGCGAGCGGACAGACGACCACCAAGAGACCCAGTACTTC.